This T cell receptor (beta chain) was obtained from a study of early T cells in non-severe SARS-CoV-2 infection. This clonotype was counted only a few times. CDR3 length equals 12 residues. Trimming removed 4 bases from V and 6 bases from J, with 8 bases in between. The germline gives CDR1 SGHVS, CDR2 FNYEAQ. TCRdb reanalysed the 5' RACE reads using MiXCR and keeps one entry per CDR3 protein. The table shows 65,000 to 70,000 distinct CDR3 sequences, with roughly a tenth occurring only once. The sequence came from an adult who was a healthcare worker with PCR-confirmed SARS-CoV-2 infection or an uninfected control (not recorded which). The sequencing sample was made of whole blood. This chain links TRBV7-6 with TRBJ2-3; D is unresolved. CDR3 amino acids: CASSSPSDTQYF. For the CDR3, the DNA is TGTGCCAGCAGCTCGCCTTCGGATACGCAGTATTTT.